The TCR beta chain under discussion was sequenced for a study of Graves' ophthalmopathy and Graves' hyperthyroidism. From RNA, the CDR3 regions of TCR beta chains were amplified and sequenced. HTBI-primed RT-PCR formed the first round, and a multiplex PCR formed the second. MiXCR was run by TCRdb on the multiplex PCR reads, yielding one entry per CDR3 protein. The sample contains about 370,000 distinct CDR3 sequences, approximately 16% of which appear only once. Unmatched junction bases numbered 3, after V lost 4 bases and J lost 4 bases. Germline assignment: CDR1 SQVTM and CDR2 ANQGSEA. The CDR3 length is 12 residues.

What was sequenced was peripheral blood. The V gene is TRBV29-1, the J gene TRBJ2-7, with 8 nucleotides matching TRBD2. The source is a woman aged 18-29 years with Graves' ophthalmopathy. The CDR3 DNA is TGCAGCGTTGTGGCTAGCGGGTACGAGCAGTACTTC. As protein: CSVVASGYEQYF.